The following is a TCR beta chain sequence with its context. The antigen is unknown. Time point specified: peripheral blood 6 weeks after treatment start. These data come from a study of PD-L1 blockade in urothelial cancer. At the level of the study: About 85% of the 29 patients were men whose urothelial cancer was bladder-origin. General study findings and limits: Better survival was predicted when blood TCR clonality before treatment fell below the median.

This table comes from immunoSEQ multiplex PCR, and its TCRdb copy is limited to in-frame clones, with some not included. The sample records around 120,000 clones, around 89% being singletons. The sample in question was PBMCs, obtained around atezolizumab (anti-PD-L1) treatment. The clonotype originates from a man aged 60-69 years with urothelial cancer.

The CDR3 region has the DNA TGTGCCAGCTCACCCCCCCGGGGTGGGGACTACGAGCAGTACTTC. It yields the protein CASSPPRGGDYEQYF. This chain uses TRBV18 with TRBJ2-7, with D possibly being TRBD2 (5 bases). With 3 bases removed from V and 3 bases from J, the gap between germline ends came to 15 bases. In germline, CDR1 is KGHSH, CDR2 LQKENI. The CDR3 extends over 15 amino acids.